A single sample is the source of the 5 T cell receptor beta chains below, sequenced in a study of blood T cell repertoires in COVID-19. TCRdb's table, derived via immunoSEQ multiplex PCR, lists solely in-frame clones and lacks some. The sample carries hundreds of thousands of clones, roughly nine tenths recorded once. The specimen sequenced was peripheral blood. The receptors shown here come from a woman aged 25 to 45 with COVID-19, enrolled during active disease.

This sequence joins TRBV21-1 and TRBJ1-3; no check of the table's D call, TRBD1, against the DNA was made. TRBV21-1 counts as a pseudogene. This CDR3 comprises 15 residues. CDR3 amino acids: CASSKDPGGGNTIYF. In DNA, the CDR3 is TGTGCCAGCAGCAAAGATCCAGGGGGTGGAAACACCATATATTTT.

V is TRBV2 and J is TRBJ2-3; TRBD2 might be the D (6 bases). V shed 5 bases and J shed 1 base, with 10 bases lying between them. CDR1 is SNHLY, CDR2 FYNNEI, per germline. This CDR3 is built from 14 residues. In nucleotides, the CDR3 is TGTGCCAGCAGTCAGGACTACCGCACAGATACGCAGTATTTT. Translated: CASSQDYRTDTQYF.

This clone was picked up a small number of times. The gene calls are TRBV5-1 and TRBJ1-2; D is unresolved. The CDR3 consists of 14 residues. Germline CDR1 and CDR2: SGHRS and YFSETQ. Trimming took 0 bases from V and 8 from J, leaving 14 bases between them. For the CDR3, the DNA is TGCGCCAGCAGCTTGGGACTTACGGAGGAAGGCTACACCTTC. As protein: CASSLGLTEEGYTF.

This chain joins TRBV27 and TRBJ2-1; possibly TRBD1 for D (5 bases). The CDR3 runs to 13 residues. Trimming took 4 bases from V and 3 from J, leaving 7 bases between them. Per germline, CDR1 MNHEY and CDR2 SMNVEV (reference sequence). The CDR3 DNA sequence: TGTGCCAGCAGTTCAAGGGGCTACAATGAGCAGTTCTTC. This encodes CASSSRGYNEQFF.

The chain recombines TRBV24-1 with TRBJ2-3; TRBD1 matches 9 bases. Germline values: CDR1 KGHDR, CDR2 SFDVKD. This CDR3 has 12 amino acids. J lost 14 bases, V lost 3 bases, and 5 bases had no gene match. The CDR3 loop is CATSDPGTGLYF. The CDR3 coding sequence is TGTGCCACCAGTGATCCGGGGACAGGGTTGTATTTT.